This T cell receptor (beta chain) was identified in a study of cytotoxic CD8 clonotypes in ibrutinib-treated CLL. As for the study in general: Among the patients, around ten presented as relapsed/refractory and fewer than 16 as treatment-naive; around 18 showed unmutated IGHV.

CDR1 and CDR2 from the germline V gene are SEHNR and FQNEAQ (reference sequence). This CDR3 comprises 19 residues. V lost 10 bases, J lost 4 bases, and 24 bases stayed unmatched. Study-level points and caveats: Stable or contracted on treatment, public clonotypes were also uncommon. Clonality was higher at ibrutinib response and returned toward baseline at progression.

Extraction of approximately 2.2 micrograms of genomic DNA from cryopreserved PBMCs supplied material for TCR beta libraries. A remark on this clone: The antigen is undetermined.

Profiled with immunoSEQ multiplex PCR; TCRdb holds only in-frame clones, not every one. The sample holds about 68,000 clones, under 70% seen once. Sequencing used PBMCs, obtained after 12 months of ibrutinib treatment. This chain uses TRBV7-9 with TRBJ1-1; TRBD1 matches at 10 bases. The TCR originated in a human donor with chronic lymphocytic leukemia. The CDR3 protein is CAISQRGDRGTRGVTEAFF. For the CDR3, the DNA is TGTGCCATCTCCCAGCGGGGGGACAGGGGAACGCGGGGAGTCACTGAAGCTTTCTTT. The full variable domain, completed using reference TRBV7-9 and TRBJ1-1, is DTGVSQNPRHKITKRGQNVTFRCDPISEHNRLYWYRQTLGQGPEFLTYFQNEAQLEKSRLLSDRFSAERPKGSFSTLEIQRTEQGDSAMYLCAISQRGDRGTRGVTEAFFGQGTRLTVV.